This T cell receptor (beta chain) was recovered during a study of CD8+CD57+ T cells in acquired aplastic anemia. Turning to the study itself: Sorted cells (CD4+ and CD8+) yielded DNA amounts that averaged about 2.9 ug.

Study outcomes and limitations: Sharing between patients and controls was observed for about 27 CD8+ CDR3 sequences.

Selection for sequencing was limited to patients who had shown CD8+CD57+ cell expansion by flow cytometry. Among the patients, all had severe acquired aplastic anemia. Genomic DNA constituted the template upon which TCR beta VDJ and CDR3 profiling was performed. One entry per CDR3 protein, called by TCRdb with MiXCR from the reads. The table lists about 200,000 distinct CDR3 sequences, less than 75% of them singletons. Germline V CDR1 and CDR2: SGDLS, YYNGEE. J gave up 3 bases and V 2 bases, and 2 bases lay outside the gene matches. This CDR3 comprises 15 residues. On this clonotype: Its antigen is unidentified.

Sequencing used sorted CD4+, CD8+, or CD8+CD57+ T cells (not recorded which) from PBMCs. This receptor was identified in a human donor with aplastic anemia. The chain carries TRBV9 and TRBJ2-2; 9 nucleotides line up with TRBD2. For the CDR3, the DNA is TGTGCCAGCAGCGTGGGACTAGCTGACACCGGGGAGCTGTTTTTT. Protein: CASSVGLADTGELFF. The full variable domain, with the rest looked up from reference TRBV9 and TRBJ2-2, is DSGVTQTPKHLITATGQRVTLRCSPRSGDLSVYWYQQSLDQGLQFLIQYYNGEERAKGNILERFSAQQFPDLHSELNLSSLELGDSALYFCASSVGLADTGELFFGEGSRLTVL.